These 29 T cell receptor beta chains were sequenced from one sample in a study of blood T cell repertoires in COVID-19. Profiled with immunoSEQ multiplex PCR; TCRdb holds only in-frame clones, not every one. The data show approximately 120,000 clones, with 60% to 80% seen just once and about 5.5% held by the top ten. Material for sequencing was peripheral blood. The source is a man older than 75 with COVID-19, enrolled during active disease.

CDR3 in DNA: TGTGCCAGCAGCCAAGTCCAGGGGGCTAACACCATATATTTT. Amino acids: CASSQVQGANTIYF. The V call is TRBV4-2, the J call TRBJ1-3; 8 positions agree with TRBD1. The CDR3 covers 14 residues. Germline loops: CDR1 LGHNA, CDR2 YNFKEQ. V dropped 1 base and J dropped 7; count of bases not matched to a gene: 3.

The gene calls are TRBV28 and TRBJ2-7, with 7 positions matching TRBD2. Germline V gene lookup returns CDR1 MDHEN and CDR2 SYDVKM. This CDR3 has 15 residues. The V gene end was trimmed by 6 bases and the J gene end by 0 bases; junction bases not matched to a gene: 8. CDR3 sequence (DNA): TGTGCCAGCAGCGAAAACGGGAGGATCTCCTACGAGCAGTACTTC. Its protein is CASSENGRISYEQYF.

The chain combines TRBV6-5 with TRBJ1-1; no reliable D call. The CDR3 runs to 14 residues. With 6 bases removed from V and 4 bases from J, the gap between germline ends came to 15 bases. The germline gives CDR1 MNHEY, CDR2 SVGAGI. The CDR3 bases are TGTGCCAGCAGCCCGGAGGATCCCCTCACTGAAGCTTTCTTT. Its translation is CASSPEDPLTEAFF.

This clone has a count of ten or more. This chain uses TRBV5-5 with TRBJ2-4, with a weak D call TRBD1 (8 bases). V gave up 4 bases and J gave up 4 bases, with 21 bases separating them. Germline V gene data show CDR1 as SGHKS and CDR2 as YYEKEE (reference sequence). The CDR3 is 17 residues long. CDR3 DNA sequence: TGTGCCAGCAGCCCGGGGGAGGGGACAGGAGTAAAAAACATTCAGTACTTC. This gives the protein CASSPGEGTGVKNIQYF.

The chain combines TRBV9 with TRBJ1-3; 10 nucleotides line up with TRBD1. The CDR3 loop spans 15 amino acids. Germline CDR1 is SGDLS and CDR2 is YYNGEE. V gave up 4 bases and J gave up 2 bases; unmatched junction bases: 3. The CDR3 DNA follows: TGTGCCAGCAGCCCCGGGACAGGGGCTGGAAACACCATATATTTT. Translation gives CASSPGTGAGNTIYF.

This chain joins TRBV5-1 and TRBJ2-5, with 7 bases identical to TRBD1. Germline V gene data show CDR1 as SGHRS and CDR2 as YFSETQ. The CDR3 totals 14 residues. J was trimmed by 2 bases and V by 1 base; bases with no gene match: 2. The CDR3: CASSLTGAQETQYF. CDR3 nucleotides: TGCGCCAGCAGCTTGACAGGGGCGCAAGAGACCCAGTACTTC.

This clone was found a few times. The V call is TRBV18, the J call TRBJ1-3; TRBD1 is a possible D gene (5 bases). The CDR3 totals 15 residues. V lost 6 bases and J lost 8, with 20 bases in between. CDR1 and CDR2 (germline): KGHSH, LQKENI. CDR3 sequence (DNA): TGTGCCAGCTCTCCCATCGGCACCTCGGGGGACACCATATATTTT. It encodes CASSPIGTSGDTIYF.

The chain links TRBV7-9 to TRBJ2-1; TRBD2 might be the D (7 bases). CDR3 size: 13 residues. Germline loops: CDR1 SEHNR, CDR2 FQNEAQ (reference sequence). Trimming removed 5 bases at V and 11 bases at J, with 16 bases between. The CDR3 sequence: CASSARGAVKQFF. The DNA for the CDR3 is TGTGCCAGCAGCGCCCGGGGGGCAGTCAAGCAGTTCTTC.

A few counts support this clone. This chain joins TRBV3-1 (or the pseudogene TRBV3-2) and TRBJ2-3; 7 bases agree with TRBD1. The V segment lost 1 base and the J segment 5 bases; nucleotides outside the gene matches: 3. CDR1 is LGHDT, CDR2 YNNKEL, per germline (reference sequence). This CDR3 is built from 14 residues. The CDR3 nucleotides read TGTGCCAGCAGCCAAGGACAGGGAAGAGATACGCAGTATTTT. It specifies CASSQGQGRDTQYF.

The genes are TRBV28 and TRBJ1-1; 9 bases are a match to TRBD1. Trimming cost V 11 bases and J 9 bases; bases outside gene matches: 10. This CDR3 spans 12 amino acids. Germline V CDR1 and CDR2: MDHEN, SYDVKM. The CDR3 coding sequence is TGTGCCGGGCGAACAGGGGGCCTGAAAGCTTTCTTT. Translated: CAGRTGGLKAFF.

The V and J genes are TRBV5-8 and TRBJ1-1; D is undetermined. The V gene lost 0 bases and the J gene lost 3 bases, with 3 bases spanning the gap. Germline V CDR1 and CDR2: SGHTS, YDEGEE. The CDR3 has 12 residues. CDR3 sequence: CASSLVYTEAFF. In DNA, the CDR3 is TGTGCCAGCAGCTTGGTCTACACTGAAGCTTTCTTT.

The V gene is TRBV7-9, the J gene TRBJ2-5; TRBD2 might be the D (6 bases). Germline lookup yields CDR1 SEHNR and CDR2 FQNEAQ (reference sequence). CDR3 length: 11 residues. V was pared by 7 bases and J by 5 bases, with 8 bases between. The CDR3 spells CASTAGETQYF. The CDR3 DNA reads TGTGCCAGCACCGCGGGGGAGACCCAGTACTTC. Supplemented by reference TRBV7-9 and TRBJ2-5, the full variable domain reads DTGVSQNPRHKITKRGQNVTFRCDPISEHNRLYWYRQTLGQGPEFLTYFQNEAQLEKSRLLSDRFSAERPKGSFSTLEIQRTEQGDSAMYLCASTAGETQYFGPGTRLLVL.

V and J are TRBV2 and TRBJ2-7, with 7 bases matching TRBD2. There are 13 residues in the CDR3. The V and J ends lost 11 bases and 2 bases, in that order; junction bases with no gene match: 9. Germline V gene data show CDR1 as SNHLY and CDR2 as FYNNEI. The CDR3 coding sequence is TGTGCCGCGACGGGGGGAAGGGCCTACGAGCAGTACTTC. This encodes CAATGGRAYEQYF.

The chain combines TRBV7-6 with TRBJ2-2; 11 nucleotides agree with TRBD2. This CDR3 has 18 residues. V lost 0 bases, J lost 4 bases, and 7 bases stayed unmatched. Germline-derived CDR1 and CDR2 are SGHVS and FNYEAQ. CDR3 residues: CASSLAGLAESLTGELFF. The DNA for the CDR3 is TGTGCCAGCAGCTTAGCGGGACTAGCGGAGTCCCTCACCGGGGAGCTGTTTTTT.

This clone was counted only a few times. The V call is TRBV6-5, the J call TRBJ2-7, with 7 bases identical to TRBD1. Per germline, CDR1 MNHEY and CDR2 SVGAGI. This CDR3 comprises 14 residues. The junction had 9 bases not matched to a gene; V was cut back by 7 bases and J by 3 bases. Here the CDR3 DNA reads TGTGCCAGCACCCTACCGGGACAGATCTACGAGCAGTACTTC. Translation gives CASTLPGQIYEQYF.

The V gene is TRBV3-1 (or the pseudogene TRBV3-2), the J gene TRBJ1-2; D ambiguous. Trimming cost V 2 bases and J 4 bases, with 14 bases left between them. CDR3 length: 15 residues. CDR1 and CDR2 from the germline V gene are LGHDT and YNNKEL (reference sequence). DNA for the CDR3: TGTGCCAGCAGCCAATTTTCCACCCGGGGCTATGGCTACACCTTC. As protein: CASSQFSTRGYGYTF.

In this sample, this clone turned up once. The chain links TRBV28 to TRBJ2-7; a possible D gene is TRBD1 (6 bases). CDR3 length: 13 amino acids. V dropped 3 bases and J dropped 3 bases, with 9 bases sitting between them. The germline CDR1 and CDR2 sequences are MDHEN and SYDVKM. CDR3 protein: CASSLPDSYEQYF. The CDR3 DNA is TGTGCCAGCAGTTTGCCGGACAGCTACGAGCAGTACTTC.

This chain uses TRBV6-5 with TRBJ2-2; D is unclear. The germline CDR1 and CDR2 sequences are MNHEY and SVGAGI. Trimming removed 0 bases from V and 4 bases from J, with 12 bases in between. The CDR3 consists of 16 residues. CDR3 sequence reads: CASSYSIPRLTGELFF. In DNA, the CDR3 is TGTGCCAGCAGTTACTCGATTCCGCGACTCACCGGGGAGCTGTTTTTT.

This clone has just one count. The CDR3 DNA is TGTGCCAGCAGCTTACGGACTAGTGATGAGCAGTTCTTC. Amino acid sequence: CASSLRTSDEQFF. V gene TRBV7-2 combines with J gene TRBJ2-1; 7 bases fit TRBD2. Germline CDR1 SGHTA, CDR2 FQGNSA. The ends lost 2 bases at V and 8 bases at J; junction bases unmatched: 3. The CDR3 runs to 13 residues.

This clone has only one observation. This chain joins TRBV27 and TRBJ2-7; 8 positions agree with TRBD2. The V gene end was trimmed by 4 bases and the J gene end by 5 bases; junction bases not matched to a gene: 10. This CDR3 spans 15 amino acids. CDR1 and CDR2 from the germline V gene are MNHEY and SMNVEV (reference sequence). CDR3 amino acids: CASSYASGSFNEQYF. The CDR3, as DNA: TGTGCCAGCAGTTATGCAAGCGGGAGTTTCAACGAGCAGTACTTC.

The rearrangement joins TRBV10-2 to TRBJ2-2; 8 bases are a match to TRBD2. CDR1 is WSHSY, CDR2 SAAADI, per germline. The CDR3 is 15 residues long. Trimming at V came to 3 bases and at J to 4 bases, leaving 4 bases not matched to a gene. The CDR3 sequence: CASSDLAGFTGELFF. In DNA form, the CDR3 reads TGCGCCAGCAGTGATTTAGCGGGATTCACCGGGGAGCTGTTTTTT.

The genes are TRBV5-1 and TRBJ2-7; no firm D call. Germline loops: CDR1 SGHRS, CDR2 YFSETQ. The CDR3 runs to 15 residues. Deletions cut 4 bases from V and 1 base from J, with 15 bases between. The chain's CDR3 is CASSNQPDTSYEQYF. The CDR3 nucleotides are TGCGCCAGCAGCAACCAACCTGACACTTCCTACGAGCAGTACTTC.

This rearrangement joins TRBV4-3 to TRBJ2-3, with 10 bases lining up with TRBD2. CDR1 and CDR2 from the germline V gene are LGHNA and YSLEER. The trim removed 2 bases at V and 8 bases at J, leaving 10 bases unmatched. This CDR3 has 16 residues. The CDR3 sequence is CASSQTASGSFSTQYF. As DNA, the CDR3 is TGCGCCAGCAGCCAAACGGCTAGCGGGAGTTTCTCTACGCAGTATTTT.

The gene calls are TRBV2 and TRBJ1-3; D gene ambiguous. Trimming removed 2 bases at V and 1 base at J, with 9 bases between. Germline V gene sequence: CDR1 SNHLY, CDR2 FYNNEI. The CDR3 is 15 residues long. CDR3 sequence reads: CASSEWAKSGNTIYF. In nucleotides, the CDR3 is TGTGCCAGCAGTGAATGGGCCAAATCTGGAAACACCATATATTTT.

The chain recombines TRBV12-3 or TRBV12-4 with TRBJ1-1; D perhaps matches TRBD1 (6 bases). The CDR3 covers 13 residues. Trimming cost V 6 bases and J 2 bases, with 10 bases left between them. The CDR3 protein is CASSYRANTEAFF. The CDR3 DNA follows: TGTGCCAGCAGCTACAGGGCAAACACTGAAGCTTTCTTT.

This chain links TRBV11-3 with TRBJ1-1, with 7 bases lining up with TRBD1. Germline loops: CDR1 SGHNT, CDR2 YENEEA. The J segment lost 5 bases and the V segment lost 5 bases, leaving 5 bases of the junction unmatched. The CDR3 loop spans 13 amino acids. CDR3 protein: CASSLDRVTEAFF. CDR3 sequence (DNA): TGTGCCAGCAGCCTTGACAGGGTTACTGAAGCTTTCTTT.

The genes are TRBV4-3 and TRBJ2-7; D possibly corresponds to TRBD2 (6 bases). V lost 3 bases and J 3 bases, leaving 12 bases between the germline ends. There are 14 residues in the CDR3. Per germline, CDR1 LGHNA and CDR2 YSLEER. The CDR3 here is CASSQERGGYEQYF. CDR3 coding DNA: TGCGCCAGCAGCCAGGAAAGGGGAGGCTACGAGCAGTACTTC.

The chain uses TRBV6-6 and TRBJ1-2; TRBD1 aligns across 9 bases. This CDR3 contains 16 residues. Losses at the gene ends were 6 bases for V and 3 bases for J; bases not matched to a gene: 11. Germline loops: CDR1 MNHNY, CDR2 SVGAGI (reference sequence). CDR3 coding DNA: TGTGCCAGCAGCCCGCTTCCGAGGACAGGGGACTATGGCTACACCTTC. Translation: CASSPLPRTGDYGYTF.

The V gene is TRBV6-1, the J gene TRBJ1-5, with D perhaps matching TRBD1 (6 bases). V lost 7 bases, J lost 7 bases, and 14 bases lay in between. Germline V lookup: CDR1 MNHNS, CDR2 SASEGT. The CDR3 spans 13 residues. CDR3 protein: CASNKQGEQPQHF. The DNA for the CDR3 is TGTGCCAGCAACAAACAGGGCGAGCAGCCCCAGCATTTT.